This T cell receptor (beta chain) originates from a study of T cells after yellow fever vaccination. Study as a whole: The SMART-Seq v4 Ultra Low Input method served to prepare the low-cell-number fractions.

MiXCR, run by TCRdb on the 5' RACE reads, gives a single entry per CDR3 protein. The top ten hold roughly an eighth of the sample, which has 450,000 to 550,000 distinct CDR3 sequences, 15% to 20% seen once. Trimming shortened V by 0 bases and J by 2 bases, and 8 bases separated the two germline ends. Germline assignment: CDR1 SNHLY and CDR2 FYNNEI. The CDR3 contains 14 residues. Many counts were recorded for this clonotype. Its antigen remains unknown. General study results and limits: Most clones from primary vaccination were detected again post-booster (around 95% CD4, roughly 91% CD8). The secondary response peaked faster, at day 5 versus 15, but was weaker. The CD4 compartment and the CD8 compartment contained a small share of clonotypes in common.

The chain combines TRBV2 with TRBJ2-7, with D hard to call. This specimen consisted of PBMCs, obtained 15 days after the yellow fever booster vaccination. This clonotype was obtained from a man aged 25-45 years who received the YFV17D yellow fever vaccine. CDR3: CASSEAELAYEQYF. The CDR3 nucleotides are TGTGCCAGCAGTGAAGCGGAGCTAGCCTACGAGCAGTACTTC.